This passage covers 3 T cell receptor beta chains from one sample sequenced in a study of vaccination effects on CD4 cells after COVID-19. Their recognized antigens are unknown. Within the ViraFEST assay, antigen-specific CD4+ T cells underwent expansion with viral peptide pools prior to sequencing. The authors isolated CD4+ T cells after around 10 days of culture. PCR-confirmed SARS-CoV-2 infection occurred in the person between March and December 2020. Each participant was given two doses of one vaccine (BNT162b2 or mRNA-1273). Sequencing used immunoSEQ multiplex PCR; TCRdb keeps in-frame clones, though not all of them. The top ten hold approximately 35% of the sample, which has about 13,000 clones, approximately 70% seen once. The source was CD4+ T cells from PBMCs cultured with HCoV-NL63 spike peptides, collected after COVID-19 vaccination. The source is a human donor who had a prior SARS-CoV-2 infection.

This clone was seen a single time. This chain links TRBV5-5 with TRBJ2-3, with unresolved D. This CDR3 has 14 amino acids. Trimming shortened V by 0 bases and J by 1 base, and 6 bases separated the two germline ends. The germline CDR1 and CDR2 sequences are SGHKS and YYEKEE (reference sequence). Here the CDR3 reads CASSLEARTDTQYF. The CDR3 nucleotides read TGTGCCAGCAGCTTGGAGGCCCGCACAGATACGCAGTATTTT.

The chain links TRBV29-1 to TRBJ2-5; D could derive from TRBD1 or TRBD2 (5 bases each). The CDR3 totals 15 residues. Germline-derived CDR1 and CDR2 are SQVTM and ANQGSEA. Trimming took 5 bases from V and 4 from J, leaving 20 bases between them. The CDR3 DNA reads as TGCAGCGTTAAAGGGGACCAATATAACGTAGAGACCCAGTACTTC. This sequence encodes CSVKGDQYNVETQYF.

V gene TRBV18 combines with J gene TRBJ2-1, with 9 bases identical to TRBD1. Per the germline V gene, CDR1 is KGHSH and CDR2 is LQKENI. Trimming cost V 2 bases and J 6 bases; bases outside gene matches: 2. The CDR3 loop spans 14 amino acids. DNA of the CDR3: TGTGCCAGCTCACCAGAGACAGGGGGCAATGAGCAGTTCTTC. Translating gives CASSPETGGNEQFF.